Listed below are T cell receptor beta chains from one sample, sequenced in a study of blood T cell dynamics during melanoma immunotherapy. Profiled with immunoSEQ multiplex PCR; TCRdb holds only in-frame clones, not every one. The table lists 11,000 to 15,000 clones, around 86% of them singletons. This specimen was blood, taken from a patient treated with checkpoint blockade. The receptors shown here come from a human donor with melanoma. CDR3s include the opening cysteine and the closing phenylalanine or tryptophan. The D gene is left open where the match is weak. Size is omitted from some rows. Given values are once, few, many or a class for expanded clones.

d_call j_call clone_size v_call cdr3_nt cdr3_aa
TRBD1 TRBJ1-3 once TRBV5-1 TGCGCCAGCAGCTTGCTGGGGACAGGTGGAAACACCATATATTTT CASSLLGTGGNTIYF
- TRBJ1-1 few TRBV7-9 TGTGCCAGCAGCTCTCAGGAATGGAACACTGAAGCTTTCTTT CASSSQEWNTEAFF
TRBD2 TRBJ2-5 - TRBV7-2 TGTGCCAGCAGCTTTCCTACTTCGACTAGCGGAGGAGAGACCCAGTACTTC CASSFPTSTSGGETQYF
- TRBJ1-3 - TRBV29-1 TGCAGCGTTGTTGGAGGGGAAGGTGGAGGAAACACCATATATTTT CSVVGGEGGGNTIYF
- TRBJ1-2 - TRBV28 TGTGCCAGCAGTTACGTTCGTCTGGGCTGCACCTTC CASSYVRLGCTF
TRBD2 TRBJ2-7 - TRBV28 TGTGCCAGCAGTGCGTCTAGACCGGGAGGCTACGAGCAGTACTTC CASSASRPGGYEQYF
- TRBJ2-5 - TRBV28 TGTGCCAGCAGTTTGGGCAGGTGGCTGCACTTC CASSLGRWLHF
- TRBJ2-7 - TRBV29-1 TGCAGCGTTAATTTAATAATCGAAGGAGCCTCCTCCTACGAGCAGTACTTC CSVNLIIEGASSYEQYF
- TRBJ1-2 - TRBV10-2 TGCGCCAGCAGTCCACAGAAGGCCTGGGACTATGGCTACACCTTC CASSPQKAWDYGYTF
TRBD2 TRBJ2-2 - TRBV4-3 TGCGCCAGCAGCCAAATGCTAGCGGGCAGCACCGGGGAGCTGTTTTTT CASSQMLAGSTGELFF
- TRBJ2-7 - TRBV14 TGTGCCAGCAGCCAAGGGGGGGCTAAGACCTACGAGCAGTACTTC CASSQGGAKTYEQYF
- TRBJ2-7 once TRBV6-5 TGTGCCAGCAGTTACTCAGCGGGTGGCGGCGAGCAGTACTTC CASSYSAGGGEQYF
- TRBJ1-1 - TRBV28 TGTGCCAGCAGTTTGTCAGGTAACACTGAAGCTTTCTTT CASSLSGNTEAFF
TRBD2 TRBJ2-5 - TRBV10-3 TGTGCCATCAGTGAAGCTAGCGGGAGTTCAGAGACCCAGTACTTC CAISEASGSSETQYF
TRBD1 TRBJ2-1 - TRBV4-3 TGCGCCAGCAGCCAGTACAGGGGTAACTACAATGAGCAGTTCTTC CASSQYRGNYNEQFF
TRBD1 TRBJ1-1 - TRBV11-2 TGTGCCAGCAGCTTAGTGGTAAATACAGGGGGGGGCACTGAAGCTTTCTTT CASSLVVNTGGGTEAFF
TRBD1 TRBJ1-2 few TRBV4-3 TGCGCCAGCAGCCAAAACCCATACCTGGCAGGGGGCGGGTATGGCTACACCTTC CASSQNPYLAGGGYGYTF
TRBD1 TRBJ1-2 - TRBV7-8 TGTGCCAGCAGCCCAGGGGGGCGAGCTAACTATGGCTACACCTTC CASSPGGRANYGYTF
- TRBJ1-1 - TRBV19 TGTGCCAGTAAAACTTCCGGGACACGCACTGAAGCTTTCTTT CASKTSGTRTEAFF
- TRBJ1-1 once TRBV28 TGTGCCAGCAGTTTATTAACGGCGGCTGAAGCTTTCTTT CASSLLTAAEAFF
TRBD2 TRBJ2-1 - TRBV9 TGTGCCAGCGGTAGCGGGACCCGCTACAATGAGCAGTTCTTC CASGSGTRYNEQFF
- TRBJ2-5 - TRBV5-4 TGTGCCAGCAGCTTGATTGGAGAGACCCAGTACTTC CASSLIGETQYF
- TRBJ2-5 - TRBV6-6 TGTGCCAGCAGTGAGCGACCTGGGGGGACCCAGTACTTC CASSERPGGTQYF
TRBD1 TRBJ1-4 once TRBV6-1 TGTGCCATCAAAACAGGGGGCGCTGGGGAAAAACTGTTTTTT CAIKTGGAGEKLFF
TRBD1 TRBJ2-7 - TRBV19 TGTGCCAGTAGTTCCGGGACAGGGGACTACGAGCAGTACTTC CASSSGTGDYEQYF
- TRBJ1-1 - TRBV18 TGTGCCAGCTCACAGGAGCGGACTGAAGCTTTCTTT CASSQERTEAFF